This T cell receptor (beta chain) was sequenced for a study of response to subunit inactivated influenza vaccine. This clonotype was found a few times. MiXCR, run by TCRdb on the RT-PCR reads, gives a single entry per CDR3 protein. The table includes a few hundred thousand distinct CDR3 sequences, roughly 12% detected once. This CDR3 contains 15 residues. Trimming removed 7 bases from V and 0 bases from J, with 15 bases in between. The same specimen was also included in a second study, on T cells expressing NK-cell markers. In that study: A 5'RACE template switching approach incorporating UMIs was used to make TCR beta cDNA. Seven HCMV-seropositive donors and one seronegative donor made up the eight sequenced donors. A range of about 1.0-7.0% of CD8+ T cells consisted of dominant NKG2C+ clonotypes in roughly 6 donors.

Sequenced material: PBMCs from blood, taken on the day of vaccination. V usage is TRBV12-3 or TRBV12-4 and J usage is TRBJ1-2; D is perhaps TRBD1 (5 bases). This TCR came from a man over 45 who received an inactivated influenza vaccine. The CDR3 spells CASTATATTNYGYTF. The DNA of the CDR3 is TGTGCCAGCACCGCGACAGCGACAACTAACTATGGCTACACCTTC.